Listed below are T cell receptor beta chains from one sample, sequenced in a study of T cells in Graves' hyperthyroidism and ophthalmopathy. TCRdb independently ran MiXCR on the multiplex PCR reads; one entry per CDR3 protein. The sample has around 580,000 distinct CDR3 sequences; 35% to 55% are singletons. Sequences were obtained from peripheral blood or thyroid tissue (not recorded which). The receptors derive from a woman in her late teens or twenties with Graves' hyperthyroidism. The CDR3 runs from the conserved cysteine through the conserved F or W. A D gene is named only where the DNA matches it firmly. The size field is filled for only some rows; it gives once, few, many or a size class.

j_gene,abundance,v_gene,d_gene,CDR3nt,CDR3aa
TRBJ1-2,.,TRBV19,TRBD1,TGTGCCAGTACGTCAGGGGGACATGGCTACACCTTC,CASTSGGHGYTF
TRBJ1-1,.,TRBV24-1,.,TGTGCCACCAGTGCCGGGAGTAACAATGAAGCTTTCTTT,CATSAGSNNEAFF
TRBJ2-7,many,TRBV4-3,TRBD2,TGCGCCAGCAGCCCCTTAGCGGGGCTACTCTCCGAGCAGTACTTC,CASSPLAGLLSEQYF
TRBJ1-1,many,TRBV2,.,TGTGCCAGCAGTGGGGGACGGAATAGATTCATGAACACTGAAGCTTTCTTT,CASSGGRNRFMNTEAFF
TRBJ1-1,many,TRBV3-1,.,TGTGCCAGCAGCCAAGATAAGGAGCGGTCGGACAGCGGTACTGAAGCTTTCTTT,CASSQDKERSDSGTEAFF
TRBJ2-7,many,TRBV20-1,.,TGCAGTGCTAGTAGTATGGCGGGAGAGCAGTACTTC,CSASSMAGEQYF
TRBJ2-5,.,TRBV5-4,.,TGTGCCGGCAGCCCCGCCGCAGGGGATCAAGAGACCCAGTACTTC,CAGSPAAGDQETQYF
TRBJ1-4,.,TRBV7-9,.,TGTGCCAGCAGCCGAATCGATGGGGGCACAGATGAAAAACTGTTTTTT,CASSRIDGGTDEKLFF
TRBJ2-6,many,TRBV11-2,.,TGTGCCAGCAGCTTTGGCGGGGCCAACGTCCTGACTTTC,CASSFGGANVLTF
TRBJ1-1,.,TRBV2,TRBD1,TGTGCCCGCAGTCAAGACAGGGCGAACACTGAAGCTTTCTTT,CARSQDRANTEAFF
TRBJ1-5,many,TRBV9,.,TGTGCCAGCACCCCCGATGCGGGGGGGAATCAGCCCCAGCATTTT,CASTPDAGGNQPQHF
TRBJ1-1,many,TRBV5-1,.,TGCGCCAGCAGCCACCGGACCGGGGCCATCTCGAACACTGAAGCTTTCTTT,CASSHRTGAISNTEAFF
TRBJ1-5,few,TRBV5-6,.,TGTGCCAGCAGCTTGGGGTTCGGGAATCAGCCCCAGCATTTT,CASSLGFGNQPQHF
TRBJ2-7,.,TRBV7-3,.,TGTGCCAGCTTTTGCTCTGGGAGGGAGCAGTACTTC,CASFCSGREQYF
TRBJ2-7,.,TRBV11-2,TRBD1,TGTGCCAGCAGCGCCCTGGACAGGGTAAAGCAGTACTTC,CASSALDRVKQYF
TRBJ1-1,many,TRBV29-1,TRBD1,TGCAGCGTTTTCGGGGGGGGGGAGGGGGCCAACACTGAAGCTTTCTTT,CSVFGGGEGANTEAFF
TRBJ2-5,few,TRBV18,.,TGTGCCAGCTCACCAAGGAAGCAAGAGACCCAGTACTTC,CASSPRKQETQYF
TRBJ1-5,.,TRBV20-1,.,TGCAGTGCTTTCCTCAGGGGTGGAAGCAATCAGCCCCAGCATTTT,CSAFLRGGSNQPQHF
TRBJ2-7,many,TRBV5-1,TRBD2,TGCGCCAGCAAAGTAGCGGGGGTAACCTACGAGCAGTACTTC,CASKVAGVTYEQYF
TRBJ2-7,many,TRBV2,.,TGTGCCAGCAGTGAATTAGGCACCTACGAGCAGTACTTC,CASSELGTYEQYF
TRBJ2-7,few,TRBV7-2,.,TGTGCCAGCAGCTTAAAACTCTGGAATGAGCAGTACTTC,CASSLKLWNEQYF
TRBJ2-7,many,TRBV7-9,.,TGTGCCAGCAGCTTAAGGAAAGGACGGATCGGCGAAGAGCAGTACTTC,CASSLRKGRIGEEQYF
TRBJ2-2,many,TRBV6-6,.,TGTGCCAGCAGCCCATCCCCGCGGCCCACCGGGGAGCTGTTTTTT,CASSPSPRPTGELFF
TRBJ1-4,once,TRBV11-2,TRBD1,TGTGCCAGCAGCTCGGGACAGGGGACAACTAATGAAAAACTGTTTTTT,CASSSGQGTTNEKLFF
TRBJ2-1,.,TRBV5-1,.,TGCGCCACCGCCGAGCTGACTAGGGTGGGCAATGAGCAGTTCTTC,CATAELTRVGNEQFF
TRBJ1-1,few,TRBV30,TRBD1,TGTGCCTGGAGCAGGGGGATGAACACTGAAGCTTTCTTT,CAWSRGMNTEAFF
TRBJ2-7,.,TRBV11-1,.,TGTGCCAGCGTCGAGCTGGACTCACCTTCCTACGAGCAGTACTTC,CASVELDSPSYEQYF
TRBJ1-1,.,TRBV7-3,.,TGCGCCAGCAGCCAAGAGGGAGCTTTCTTT,CASSQEGAFF
TRBJ2-2,.,TRBV7-6,.,TGTGCCAGCACCCTAGGAGGGGGAGCAAACACCGGGGAGCTGTTTTTT,CASTLGGGANTGELFF
TRBJ2-5,once,TRBV29-1,TRBD1,TGCAGCGTTGAAGGGGACAGGGGTTTC,CSVEGDRGF
TRBJ1-1,.,TRBV2,.,TGTGCCAGCACTCCGTCCCCAACGGGCACTGAAGCTTCCTTTGAAGCTTTCTTT,CASTPSPTGTEASFEAFF
TRBJ2-1,.,TRBV24-1,.,TGTGCCACCAGTGAGGTGGGACGGGGAGAGGATGAGCAGTTCTTC,CATSEVGRGEDEQFF
TRBJ1-2,many,TRBV4-1,.,TGCGCCAGCAGCCAAGTAAGGGTAGTGGAGATTAACTATGGCTACACCTTC,CASSQVRVVEINYGYTF
TRBJ2-5,many,TRBV6-6,TRBD2,TGTGCCAGCAGAGGACTAGCGGTCGACCAGTACTTC,CASRGLAVDQYF
TRBJ1-1,.,TRBV29-1,TRBD1,TGCAGCATCCTGACAGGGGATGGGAACACTGAAGCTTTCTTT,CSILTGDGNTEAFF
TRBJ2-5,many,TRBV7-8,TRBD2,TGTGCCAGCAGCAGGACTAGCGGGGAAGGGGAGACCCAGTACTTC,CASSRTSGEGETQYF
TRBJ1-5,few,TRBV2,.,TGTGCCAGCAGTGAAGTCCAGCCCGATCAGCCCCAGCATTTT,CASSEVQPDQPQHF
TRBJ2-4,once,TRBV11-2,.,TGTGCCAGCAGTGAAGGGCAAAACATTCAGTACTTC,CASSEGQNIQYF
TRBJ1-6,many,TRBV3-1,TRBD1,TGTGCCAGCATCGATACGAGGACAGGGACGGGGTCACCCCTCCACTTT,CASIDTRTGTGSPLHF
TRBJ1-4,many,TRBV2,.,TGTGCCAGCAGCGGGACGGCAACTAATGAAAAACTGTTTTTT,CASSGTATNEKLFF
TRBJ1-3,.,TRBV10-3,.,TGTGCCATCACATCCTCTGGAAACACCATATATTTT,CAITSSGNTIYF
TRBJ2-5,many,TRBV2,.,TGTGCCAGCACGTTGGAGACCCAGTACTTC,CASTLETQYF
TRBJ2-2,many,TRBV11-2,.,TGTGCCAGCAGCTTAGGGCGGGACAAGAACACCGGGGAGCTGTTTTTT,CASSLGRDKNTGELFF
TRBJ2-6,.,TRBV10-3,.,TGTGCCATCAGTGAGTCGGGAATAGGGGCCAACGTCCTGACTTTC,CAISESGIGANVLTF
TRBJ2-2,.,TRBV4-3,TRBD1,TGCGCCAGCAGCCAACCCCAGGGGGCCGGGGAGCTGTTTTTT,CASSQPQGAGELFF
TRBJ1-5,.,TRBV29-1,TRBD1,TGCAGCCCGACAGGGTATAGCAATCAGCCCCAGCATTTT,CSPTGYSNQPQHF
TRBJ2-5,once,TRBV24-1,TRBD1,TGTGCCACCAGTGATCCAGTAGGGACAGGGTTGAATGAGACCCAGTACTTC,CATSDPVGTGLNETQYF
TRBJ1-5,.,TRBV7-9,.,TGTGCCAGCAGCCCCCGCGGGGGCAATCGGCCCCAGCATTTT,CASSPRGGNRPQHF
TRBJ2-6,many,TRBV6-5,.,TGTGCCAGCACCCTCGCCGGTTCTGGGGCCAACGTCCTGACTTTC,CASTLAGSGANVLTF
TRBJ1-1,few,TRBV18,.,TGTGCCAGCTCAAACTCGGACGGGAACACTGAAGCTTTCTTT,CASSNSDGNTEAFF
TRBJ2-1,.,TRBV7-2,.,TGTGCCAGCAGCTCCACCGTTTTCAATGAGCAGTTCTTC,CASSSTVFNEQFF
TRBJ1-5,.,TRBV15,TRBD1,TGTGCTACCAGCAGTGACAGGGGCGTCAATCAGCCCCAGCATTTT,CATSSDRGVNQPQHF
TRBJ1-2,.,TRBV15,.,TGTGCCACCAGCAGTTACTCCACCAACTATGGCTACACCTTC,CATSSYSTNYGYTF